These T cell receptor beta chains were read from a single sample in a study of ipilimumab plus nivolumab after autologous stem cell transplantation. Some clones are missing from TCRdb's copy, which holds only in-frame ones; the method was immunoSEQ multiplex PCR. The sample lists some 17,000 clones; 80% were seen once. This specimen consisted of PBMCs, obtained in a trial of ipilimumab plus nivolumab as post-transplant consolidation. These receptors came from a male donor with diffuse large B-cell lymphoma. Each CDR3 is given with its conserved first and last residue. D genes are given only for firm matches. Clone size is given for some rows only: seen once, a few or many times, or a class if the clone is expanded.

clone size	V gene	J gene	D gene	CDR3 DNA	CDR3 protein
.	TRBV5-1	TRBJ2-7	.	TGCGCCAGCAGCTCTCCAAGGGGCCGGAACGAGCAGTACTTC	CASSSPRGRNEQYF
.	TRBV5-1	TRBJ2-1	.	TGCGCCAGCAGCTTGGTTGTCCAAGGGAGCAATGAGCAGTTCTTC	CASSLVVQGSNEQFF
.	TRBV7-8	TRBJ2-1	.	TGTGCCAGCAGCTTAGGACTTTCTAGCAATGAGCAGTTCTTC	CASSLGLSSNEQFF
.	TRBV5-1	TRBJ2-3	.	TGCGCCAGCAGCTTGGGGGCCAGCACAGATACGCAGTATTTT	CASSLGASTDTQYF
.	TRBV10-2	TRBJ2-5	TRBD2	TGCGCCAGCAGTGAGACTAGCGGGGAGACCCAGTACTTC	CASSETSGETQYF
.	TRBV13	TRBJ2-7	.	TGTGCCAGCAGGAAGGTCGGGGGACAGAGCTCCTACGAGCAGTACTTC	CASRKVGGQSSYEQYF
.	TRBV15	TRBJ2-7	.	TGTGCCACCAGCAGGCCAGCGGAAAGAATAAGCTCCTACGAGCAGTACTTC	CATSRPAERISSYEQYF
.	TRBV19	TRBJ2-3	TRBD2	TGTGCCAGTAGTACCCCCCGGCGGGGGGGCATGGATACGCAGTATTTT	CASSTPRRGGMDTQYF
.	TRBV27	TRBJ2-5	.	TGTGCCAGCAGTTTAGACGCTGGCGAGACCCAGTACTTC	CASSLDAGETQYF
.	TRBV5-1	TRBJ2-4	TRBD1	TGCGCCAGCAGCCCCGGGACAGGGGATACCATTCAGTACTTC	CASSPGTGDTIQYF
few	TRBV7-2	TRBJ2-3	.	TGTGCCAGCAGCTACGGGCCTCGGGGAGGGCAGTATTTT	CASSYGPRGGQYF
.	TRBV30	TRBJ2-5	TRBD2	TGTGCCTGGAGTGGCGGGGGGGCCGTCTTTGGGACCCAGTACTTC	CAWSGGGAVFGTQYF
.	TRBV5-4	TRBJ1-1	.	TGTGCCAGCAGCCTGCTCGGGGAGGGTGTGAACACTGAAGCTTTCTTT	CASSLLGEGVNTEAFF
.	TRBV7-8	TRBJ1-5	.	TGTGCCAGCAGCTTAGATCAGGGGAAGAATCAGCCCCAGCATTTT	CASSLDQGKNQPQHF
.	TRBV27	TRBJ2-7	.	TGTGCCAGCCGCGGAGCCAGCTCCTACGAGCAGTACTTC	CASRGASSYEQYF
once	TRBV6-6	TRBJ1-5	TRBD1	TGTGCCAGCAGTTACGACAGGGAACGGCCCCAGCATTTT	CASSYDRERPQHF
once	TRBV5-1	TRBJ2-5	.	TGCGCCAGCAGCTTGGTTGGGACTGTACCTAAAGAGACCCAGTACTTC	CASSLVGTVPKETQYF
.	TRBV19	TRBJ1-5	.	TGTGCCAGTAGTATAAAAGTAAGCCTGGGAGGCAATCAGCCCCAGCATTTT	CASSIKVSLGGNQPQHF
.	TRBV4-2	TRBJ1-2	.	TGTGCCAGCAGCCAAGATCCGACGGCAGGCTATGGGGGCTACACCTTC	CASSQDPTAGYGGYTF
.	TRBV29-1	TRBJ1-2	.	TGCAGCGTTGAGGTGTTTAACTATGGCTACACCTTC	CSVEVFNYGYTF
.	TRBV5-4	TRBJ1-1	.	TGTGCCAGCAGGAGCAGGGCGGGCACTGAAGCTTTCTTT	CASRSRAGTEAFF
.	TRBV2	TRBJ2-1	.	TGTGCCAGCAGCCGGAGCAGCTCCTACAATGAGCAGTTCTTC	CASSRSSSYNEQFF
once	TRBV5-1	TRBJ1-1	.	TGCGCCAGCAGCTTGGCCCCCAGGGTGGGCACTGAAGCTTTCTTT	CASSLAPRVGTEAFF
.	TRBV4-1	TRBJ2-5	.	TGCGCCAGCAGCCAAGCGCAAGAGACCCAGTACTTC	CASSQAQETQYF
.	TRBV9	TRBJ2-3	.	TGTGCCAGCAGCGTAGGGCTGGGGAGCACAGATACGCAGTATTTT	CASSVGLGSTDTQYF
.	TRBV19	TRBJ2-5	TRBD1	TGTGCCAGTAGTATAGGGCGACAGGGGGCGATGACCCAGTACTTC	CASSIGRQGAMTQYF
.	TRBV5-6	TRBJ1-2	.	TGTGCCAGCAGCTTGTCCGGCCGTACGTGGCGTGGCTACACCTTC	CASSLSGRTWRGYTF
.	TRBV30	TRBJ2-1	.	TGTGCCTGGACGGGGAGGGGGTTTGAGCAGTTCTTC	CAWTGRGFEQFF
.	TRBV7-2	TRBJ2-5	TRBD2	TGTGCCAGCAGCTTATTCGGGACTAGTATTGGAGAGACCCAGTACTTC	CASSLFGTSIGETQYF
.	TRBV5-6	TRBJ2-1	.	TGTGCCAGCAGCTTGGGGGACAATGAGCAGTTCTTC	CASSLGDNEQFF
.	TRBV6-1	TRBJ2-7	.	TGTGCCAGCAGTGGCCAAAAGGGTTACGAGCAGTACTTC	CASSGQKGYEQYF
.	TRBV4-1	TRBJ2-7	TRBD2	TGCGCCAGCAGCCAACCAGGACTAGCGGACTACGAGCAGTACTTC	CASSQPGLADYEQYF
.	TRBV19	TRBJ2-2	.	TGTGCCAGTAGGGGTAGAACCGGGGAGCTGTTTTTT	CASRGRTGELFF
.	TRBV19	TRBJ1-1	.	TGTGCCAGTAGTATAGATCCCGATGTCACTGAAGCTTTCTTT	CASSIDPDVTEAFF
.	TRBV10-3	TRBJ2-5	TRBD2	TGTGCCACCCGACTAGCGGGGGGGGAGACCCAGTACTTC	CATRLAGGETQYF
.	TRBV19	TRBJ1-5	.	TGTGCCAGTAGTATAGGCCGGACAACTCGAAATCAGCCCCAGCATTTT	CASSIGRTTRNQPQHF
.	TRBV10-1	TRBJ1-1	TRBD1	TGCGCCAACTCGTCCAGGGGGGGGGACACTGAAGCTTTCTTT	CANSSRGGDTEAFF
.	TRBV6-1	TRBJ2-3	.	TGTGCCAGCAGTGAAGCGCTCTCAGGGGCCGGCGCAGATACGCAGTATTTT	CASSEALSGAGADTQYF
.	TRBV25-1	TRBJ1-6	.	TGTGCCAGTCGAGGACAGAGCTCCTATAATTCACCCCTCCACTTT	CASRGQSSYNSPLHF
.	TRBV5-5	TRBJ1-4	.	TGTGCCAGCAGCCGCCAACCCAGGGCAACTAATGAAAAACTGTTTTTT	CASSRQPRATNEKLFF
.	TRBV28	TRBJ2-3	TRBD2	TGTGCCAGCAGTTCGCTAGCGGGGGGACGCACAGATACGCAGTATTTT	CASSSLAGGRTDTQYF
few	TRBV4-1	TRBJ2-7	TRBD2	TGCGCCAGCAGCCAGACGGTCGGGACTAGCGGGGTCCCGGCCTACGAGCAGTACTTC	CASSQTVGTSGVPAYEQYF
once	TRBV7-7	TRBJ2-1	.	TGTGCTAGCAGCTTAGAGGGGAGACCCTCGGGGGAGCAGTTCTTC	CASSLEGRPSGEQFF